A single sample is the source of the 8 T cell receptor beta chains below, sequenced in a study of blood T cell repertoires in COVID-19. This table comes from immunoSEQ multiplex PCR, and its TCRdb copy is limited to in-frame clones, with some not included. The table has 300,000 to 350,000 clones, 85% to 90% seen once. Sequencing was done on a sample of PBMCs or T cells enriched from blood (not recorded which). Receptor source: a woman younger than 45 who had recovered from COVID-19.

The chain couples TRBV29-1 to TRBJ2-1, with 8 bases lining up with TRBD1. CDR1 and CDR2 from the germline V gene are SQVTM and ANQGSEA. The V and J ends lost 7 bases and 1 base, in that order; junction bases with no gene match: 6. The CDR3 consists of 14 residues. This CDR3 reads CSGRGLGSYNEQFF. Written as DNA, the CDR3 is TGCAGCGGCAGGGGGCTTGGATCCTACAATGAGCAGTTCTTC.

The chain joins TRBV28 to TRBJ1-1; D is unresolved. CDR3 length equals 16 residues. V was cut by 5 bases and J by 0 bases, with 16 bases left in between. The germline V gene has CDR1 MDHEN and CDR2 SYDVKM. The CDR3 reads CASSPPAAPMNTEAFF. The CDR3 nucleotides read TGTGCCAGCAGTCCCCCTGCGGCGCCTATGAACACTGAAGCTTTCTTT.

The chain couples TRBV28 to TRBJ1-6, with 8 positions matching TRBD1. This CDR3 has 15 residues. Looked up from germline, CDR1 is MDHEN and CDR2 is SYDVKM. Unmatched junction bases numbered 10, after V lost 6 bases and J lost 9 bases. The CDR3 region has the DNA TGTGCCAGCAGCCAAGGACAGGGTGGCAGTTCACCCCTCCACTTT. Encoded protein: CASSQGQGGSSPLHF.

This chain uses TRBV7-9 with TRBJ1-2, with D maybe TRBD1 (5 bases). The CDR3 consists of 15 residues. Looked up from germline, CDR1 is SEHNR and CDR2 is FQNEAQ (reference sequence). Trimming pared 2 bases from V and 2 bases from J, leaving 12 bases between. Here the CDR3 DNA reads TGTGCCAGCAGCTTACAGGGACTAAGCAACTATGGCTACACCTTC. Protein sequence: CASSLQGLSNYGYTF.

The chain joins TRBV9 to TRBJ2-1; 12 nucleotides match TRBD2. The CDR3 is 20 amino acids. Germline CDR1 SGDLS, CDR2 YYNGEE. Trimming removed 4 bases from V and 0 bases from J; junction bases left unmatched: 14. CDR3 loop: CASSTGLAGSYPSSYNEQFF. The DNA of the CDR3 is TGTGCCAGCAGCACGGGACTAGCGGGCTCATACCCTAGCTCCTACAATGAGCAGTTCTTC.

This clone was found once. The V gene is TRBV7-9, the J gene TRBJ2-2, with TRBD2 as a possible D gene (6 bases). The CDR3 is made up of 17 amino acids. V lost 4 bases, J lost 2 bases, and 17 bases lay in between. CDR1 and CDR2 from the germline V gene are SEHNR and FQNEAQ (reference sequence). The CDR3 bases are TGTGCCAGCAGCTCCACCCCCGGGACTTTTAACACCGGGGAGCTGTTTTTT. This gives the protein CASSSTPGTFNTGELFF.

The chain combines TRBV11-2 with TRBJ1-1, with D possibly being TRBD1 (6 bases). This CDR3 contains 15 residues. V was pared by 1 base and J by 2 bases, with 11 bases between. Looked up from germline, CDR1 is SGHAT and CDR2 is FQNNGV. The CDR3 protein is CASSLVYGTNTEAFF. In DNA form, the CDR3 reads TGTGCCAGCAGCTTAGTATACGGGACAAACACTGAAGCTTTCTTT.

The CDR3 here is CASSFRSSFELAGVGRIQYF. DNA for the CDR3: TGTGCCAGCAGTTTCCGCTCGTCCTTCGAGCTAGCGGGAGTGGGAAGGATTCAGTACTTC. V and J are TRBV28 and TRBJ2-4, with 10 bases fitting TRBD2. J lost 10 bases, V lost 3 bases, and 24 bases had no gene match. Per germline, CDR1 MDHEN and CDR2 SYDVKM. The CDR3 length is 20 residues.